This TCR beta chain was identified in a study of control samples from healthy donors and cancer patients. Germline V gene sequence: CDR1 MNHEY, CDR2 SMNVEV (reference sequence). The CDR3 totals 13 residues. After removal of 5 bases from V and 7 bases from J, the junction contained 4 bases not matched to a gene. Data came from immunoSEQ multiplex PCR; TCRdb stores just in-frame clones and leaves some out. The sample records approximately 180,000 clones, approximately 94% being singletons. The clonotype originates from a woman aged 18-30 years in good health. The sequencing input was blood. J is TRBJ2-1 and V is TRBV27; 8 bases fit TRBD2. This CDR3 is CASSPRGVNEQFF. CDR3 in DNA: TGTGCCAGCAGTCCGCGGGGGGTGAATGAGCAGTTCTTC.